What follows are 10 T cell receptor beta chains derived from one specimen sequenced in a study of cytomegalovirus exposure and HLA in healthy donors. It was with 60 Vbeta and 13 Jbeta primers that the PCR ran. The assay was immunoSEQ multiplex PCR, and TCRdb's table has in-frame clones only and misses some. The sample has about 93,000 clones, roughly 75% seen once. What was sequenced was PBMCs. These receptors originate from a man younger than 40 in good health and CMV-seronegative.

The V and J genes are TRBV6-6 and TRBJ1-5; possibly TRBD1 for D (6 bases). Germline lookup yields CDR1 MNHNY and CDR2 SVGAGI (reference sequence). Trimming left V 6 bases short and J 11 bases short, with 20 bases between. This CDR3 is built from 14 residues. The CDR3, as DNA: TGTGCCAGCAGCCGCCTAGGGGGTCAGGTTACCCAGCATTTT. It translates to CASSRLGGQVTQHF.

The chain couples TRBV10-3 to TRBJ1-5; maybe TRBD1 (5 bases). The CDR3 loop spans 17 amino acids. The germline CDR1 and CDR2 sequences are ENHRY and SYGVKD. Trimming left V 0 bases short and J 4 bases short, with 16 bases between. CDR3 residues: CAISESYANKGNQPQHF. CDR3 nucleotides: TGTGCCATCAGTGAGTCTTACGCGAACAAGGGGAATCAGCCCCAGCATTTT.

The chain uses TRBV5-1 and TRBJ2-1; 9 bases are shared with TRBD2. V was clipped by 7 bases and J by 7 bases; unmatched bases: 9. Germline assignment: CDR1 SGHRS and CDR2 YFSETQ. The CDR3 spans 14 residues. CDR3 DNA: TGCGCCAGCGGCTACAGCGGGGGGCTAAATGAGCAGTTCTTC. Translated: CASGYSGGLNEQFF.

V usage is TRBV19 and J usage is TRBJ2-1; perhaps TRBD2 as D (6 bases). Germline V gene sequence: CDR1 LNHDA, CDR2 SQIVND (reference sequence). V lost 1 base, J lost 3 bases, and 7 bases lay in between. This CDR3 has 14 residues. CDR3 protein: CASSIGGIYNEQFF. DNA for the CDR3: TGTGCCAGTAGTATAGGCGGGATCTACAATGAGCAGTTCTTC.

V is TRBV6-1 and J is TRBJ1-4; weak D call: TRBD1 (5 bases). The V end was cut by 4 bases, the J end by 5 bases, with 20 bases between. The CDR3 has 17 residues. Germline CDR1 MNHNS, CDR2 SASEGT. The CDR3 DNA reads TGTGCCAGCAGTGTTCGCGCAGGGTTAAGGACAAATGAAAAACTGTTTTTT. Translation gives CASSVRAGLRTNEKLFF.

This rearrangement joins TRBV12-5 to TRBJ2-3; 11 bases line up with TRBD2. The CDR3 spans 16 residues. From germline, CDR1 is LGHNT and CDR2 FRNRAP. With V trimmed by 1 base and J by 4 bases, 4 bases remained unmatched. The CDR3 coding sequence is TGTGCTAGTGGTTTGGGACTAGCGGGAATTGCAGATACGCAGTATTTT. Translating it yields CASGLGLAGIADTQYF.

V gene TRBV5-4 combines with J gene TRBJ2-2; D is undetermined. Trimming stripped 2 bases from V and 1 base from J, with 3 bases between. CDR1 SGHNT and CDR2 YYREEE come from the germline V gene (reference sequence). This CDR3 comprises 13 residues. CDR3 residues: CASSLQNTGELFF. The CDR3, as DNA: TGTGCCAGCAGCTTACAGAACACCGGGGAGCTGTTTTTT.

J is TRBJ1-4 and V is TRBV5-1; the match to TRBD1 covers 7 bases. The CDR3 runs 15 residues. Per germline, CDR1 SGHRS and CDR2 YFSETQ. Trimming cost V 0 bases and J 6 bases; bases outside gene matches: 5. The CDR3 DNA is TGCGCCAGCAGCTTGGAAGGACAGGATTATGAAAAACTGTTTTTT. This sequence encodes CASSLEGQDYEKLFF.

V is TRBV27 and J is TRBJ2-7, with TRBD2 matching 11 bases. With 4 bases clipped from V and 2 bases from J, the junction kept 7 bases outside the gene matches. The CDR3 spans 16 residues. CDR1 is MNHEY and CDR2 is SMNVEV in the germline V gene (reference sequence). CDR3 protein: CASSSHTSGSAYEQYF. The CDR3 bases are TGTGCCAGCAGTTCACACACTAGCGGGAGTGCCTACGAGCAGTACTTC.

A few counts support this clone. The J gene is TRBJ2-2, the V gene TRBV19; weak D call: TRBD1 (6 bases). Trimming shortened V by 7 bases and J by 3 bases, and 12 bases separated the two germline ends. This CDR3 comprises 14 residues. CDR1 LNHDA and CDR2 SQIVND come from the germline V gene (reference sequence). CDR3 amino acids: CASKGEGDTGELFF. The CDR3 DNA follows: TGTGCCAGTAAGGGGGAAGGGGACACCGGGGAGCTGTTTTTT.